In this sample, the clone carrying this TCR beta chain turned up a few times. PCR amplification relied on 60 Vbeta primers (plus 13 Jbeta primers). This table comes from immunoSEQ multiplex PCR, and its TCRdb copy is limited to in-frame clones, with some not included. The repertoire holds 110,000 to 150,000 clones, with roughly 84% as singletons. The CDR3 totals 13 residues. From germline, CDR1 is MGHDK and CDR2 SYGVNS. V lost 2 bases and J 6 bases, leaving 8 bases between the germline ends. These data are taken from a study of cytomegalovirus exposure and HLA in healthy donors. V is TRBV25-1 and J is TRBJ2-1; D ambiguous. The sample taken for sequencing was PBMCs. The sequence derives from a boy between 2 and 10 years old in good health and CMV-seronegative. In DNA form, the CDR3 reads TGTGCCAGCAGTGAACGGGTGGGCAATGAGCAGTTCTTC. Protein sequence: CASSERVGNEQFF.